This TCR beta chain was captured in a study of cytomegalovirus exposure and HLA in healthy donors. Turning to the study itself: Most donors, about 82% of some 400 genotyped, fell in the Caucasian-associated ancestry cluster. Regarding the study as a whole: Most of the CMV-associated TCR beta chains (in a later analysis) appeared to be HLA-restricted. Immune exposure information comprised only CMV serostatus. Analysis performed later found 16,000 or so TCR beta sequences associated with HLA alleles at 0.05 false discovery rate.

The CDR3 consists of 16 residues. Germline assignment: CDR1 WNHNN and CDR2 SYGVQD (reference sequence). The germline V and J ends were trimmed by 0 bases and 4 bases, with 14 bases remaining between them. With regard to this clone: Its specificity is unknown.

The PCR made use of 60 Vbeta and 13 Jbeta primers. Sequencing used immunoSEQ multiplex PCR; TCRdb keeps in-frame clones, though not all of them. The sample consists of some 150,000 clones, around 78% of them appearing once. The rearrangement joins TRBV10-1 to TRBJ2-3; possible D gene TRBD1, 5 bases. The TCR sequence derives from a woman in her thirties in good health and CMV-seropositive. Sequenced material: PBMCs. CDR3 in amino acids: CASSESAGYGADTQYF. The CDR3 DNA follows: TGCGCCAGCAGTGAGTCAGCAGGGTATGGTGCAGATACGCAGTATTTT.